Here is one T cell receptor (beta chain) with its context. Its antigen is undetermined. Study processing details: Sequence data from immunoSEQ were junction-only and lacked quality scores; consequently, filtering differed. Libraries were prepared by immunoSEQ multiplex PCR; TCRdb keeps only in-frame clonotypes and omits some of them. V, J and clone size reflect that table, while D and trimming were determined from the DNA. Of over a million clones listed, approximately 98.5% are singletons. Per germline, CDR1 SGDLS and CDR2 YYNGEE. V dropped 4 bases and J dropped 7 bases, with 11 bases sitting between them. The length of the CDR3 is 13 residues. A CD45RA+ naive subset and a CD45RA-negative memory subset were split from CD4+ cells. This record comes from a study of shared clonotypes between healthy human individuals. Study background: Per donor, CD8 memory used one plate, CD8 naive used two, CD4 memory used three and CD4 naive used three. The study, taken as a whole, reports: Several donors held 4.5% to 5% of naive CD4 clonotypes in common.

The sequence came from a man aged 30-40 years in good health. The chain couples TRBV9 to TRBJ1-4, with D hard to call. Sequenced: naive CD4+ T cells sorted from blood. Subset here: CD45RA+ positively selected. The CDR3 sequence is CASSPGAGEKLFF. The DNA for the CDR3 is TGTGCCAGCAGCCCGGGAGCGGGTGAAAAACTGTTTTTT.